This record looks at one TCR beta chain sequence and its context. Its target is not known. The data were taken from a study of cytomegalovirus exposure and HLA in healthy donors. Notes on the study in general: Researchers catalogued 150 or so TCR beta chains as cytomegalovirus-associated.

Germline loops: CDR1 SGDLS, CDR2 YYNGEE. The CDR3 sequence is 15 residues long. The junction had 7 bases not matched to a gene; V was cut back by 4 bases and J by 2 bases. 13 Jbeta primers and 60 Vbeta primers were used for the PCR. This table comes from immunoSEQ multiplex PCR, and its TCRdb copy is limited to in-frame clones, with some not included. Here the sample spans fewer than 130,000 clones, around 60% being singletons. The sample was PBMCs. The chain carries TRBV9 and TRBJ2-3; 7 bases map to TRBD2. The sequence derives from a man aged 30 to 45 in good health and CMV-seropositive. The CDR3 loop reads CASSLTSASTDTQYF. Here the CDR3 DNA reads TGTGCCAGCAGCCTTACTAGCGCCTCCACAGATACGCAGTATTTT.